These 15 T cell receptor beta chains were all obtained from the same sample, sequenced in a study of cytomegalovirus exposure and HLA in healthy donors. It was with 60 Vbeta and 13 Jbeta primers that the PCR ran. Clones were read by immunoSEQ multiplex PCR, and TCRdb kept only the in-frame ones, dropping some. The sample consists of about 40,000 clones, roughly 64% of them appearing once. The specimen sequenced was PBMCs. These receptors all come from a man aged 45-65 years in good health and CMV-seropositive.

The chain couples TRBV5-1 to TRBJ2-2; D may be TRBD1 (6 bases). Trimming stripped 1 base from V and 3 bases from J, with 7 bases between. This CDR3 contains 14 residues. Per the germline V gene, CDR1 is SGHRS and CDR2 is YFSETQ. The CDR3 DNA reads TGCGCCAGCAGCTTGTCAGGGGACACCGGGGAGCTGTTTTTT. Its translation: CASSLSGDTGELFF. The full variable domain, completed using reference TRBV5-1 and TRBJ2-2, is KAGVTQTPRYLIKTRGQQVTLSCSPISGHRSVSWYQQTPGQGLQFLFEYFSETQRNKGNFPGRFSGRQFSNSRSEMNVSTLELGDSALYLCASSLSGDTGELFFGEGSRLTVL.

This clone showed up just once. The junction departs from the called germline gene at one end, perhaps through a read error. The V call is TRBV11-3, the J call TRBJ1-2; D is uncertain. From germline, CDR1 is SGHNT and CDR2 YENEEA. This CDR3 is 11 amino acids long. The CDR3 sequence: CASSQEGPSVF. As DNA, the CDR3 is TGTGCCAGCAGCCAGGAGGGCCCATCCGTCTTC. Full variable domain (missing parts from reference TRBV11-3 and TRBJ1-2): EAGVVQSPRYKIIEKKQPVAFWCNPISGHNTLYWYLQNLGQGPELLIRYENEEAVDDSQLPKDRFSAERLKGVDSTLKIQPAELGDSAVYLCASSQEGPSVFGSGTRLTVV.

This chain uses TRBV7-9 with TRBJ2-7, with D hard to call. CDR3 length equals 13 residues. Deletions cut 6 bases from V and 2 bases from J, with 11 bases between. Looked up from germline, CDR1 is SEHNR and CDR2 is FQNEAQ (reference sequence). CDR3: CASSSDITYEQYF. The DNA for the CDR3 is TGTGCCAGCAGTTCAGACATAACCTACGAGCAGTACTTC.

The chain uses TRBV5-4 and TRBJ1-1, with no clear D. CDR1 and CDR2 (germline): SGHNT, YYREEE (reference sequence). This CDR3 contains 13 residues. The V and J ends lost 7 bases and 0 bases respectively, with 10 bases between them. The CDR3 region has the DNA TGTGCCAGCCTTTCGTCGTTGAACACTGAAGCTTTCTTT. Its protein product is CASLSSLNTEAFF.

CDR3: CASSSGQGYFTYTEAFF. CDR3 DNA: TGTGCCAGCAGCTCCGGACAGGGTTATTTTACGTACACTGAAGCTTTCTTT. This chain connects TRBV7-6 to TRBJ1-1, with 8 bases that match TRBD1. Germline values: CDR1 SGHVS, CDR2 FNYEAQ. This CDR3 is 17 amino acids long. V lost 4 bases, J lost 3 bases, and 13 bases stayed unmatched. Combining the CDR3 with reference TRBV7-6 and TRBJ1-1 gives the whole variable domain GAGVSQSPRYKVTKRGQDVALRCDPISGHVSLYWYRQALGQGPEFLTYFNYEAQQDKSGLPNDRFSAERPEGSISTLTIQRTEQRDSAMYRCASSSGQGYFTYTEAFFGQGTRLTVV.

This chain joins TRBV7-2 and TRBJ2-3; tentatively, D is TRBD2 (6 bases). The germline gives CDR1 SGHTA, CDR2 FQGNSA. V was pared by 5 bases and J by 8 bases, with 8 bases between. The CDR3 length is 11 residues. DNA for the CDR3: TGTGCCAGCAGCCCCGGGGGTACGCAGTATTTT. Translated, it gives CASSPGGTQYF. Full variable domain (outside the CDR3, taken from reference TRBV7-2 and TRBJ2-3): GAGVSQSPSNKVTEKGKDVELRCDPISGHTALYWYRQSLGQGLEFLIYFQGNSAPDKSGLPSDRFSAERTGGSVSTLTIQRTQQEDSAVYLCASSPGGTQYFGPGTRLTVL.

The chain has TRBV18 and TRBJ2-1, with unresolved D. This CDR3 comprises 15 residues. Trimming stripped 2 bases from V and 3 bases from J, with 11 bases between. Germline CDR1 KGHSH, CDR2 LQKENI. DNA for the CDR3: TGTGCCAGCTCACCATCCCAGGATTTCTACAATGAGCAGTTCTTC. Translating gives CASSPSQDFYNEQFF. The variable domain in full, completed from reference TRBV18 and TRBJ2-1, reads NAGVMQNPRHLVRRRGQEARLRCSPMKGHSHVYWYRQLPEEGLKFMVYLQKENIIDESGMPKERFSAEFPKEGPSILRIQQVVRGDSAAYFCASSPSQDFYNEQFFGPGTRLTVL.

The rearrangement uses TRBV12-2 and TRBJ1-6; TRBD1, as called in the table, went unchecked against the DNA. TRBV12-2 is a known pseudogene. The CDR3 spans 18 residues. DNA for the CDR3: TGTGCAAGTCGCCCCTGCAGCTTTGGGTACAGGGGGAATTCACCCCTCCACTTT. It translates to CASRPCSFGYRGNSPLHF.

This chain uses TRBV4-2 with TRBJ2-5, with 7 bases lining up with TRBD1. The J call is in doubt because the DNA end fits TRBJ2-7 better. Germline lookup yields CDR1 LGHNA and CDR2 YNFKEQ. CDR3 size: 14 residues. The CDR3 sequence: CASSQHRGPYEQYF. The CDR3 nucleotides read TGTGCCAGCAGCCAGCACAGGGGACCCTACGAGCAGTACTTC.

V and J are TRBV5-1 and TRBJ1-6, with 10 bases identical to TRBD1. CDR1 SGHRS and CDR2 YFSETQ come from the germline V gene. This CDR3 spans 17 amino acids. Trimming at V came to 4 bases and at J to 5 bases, leaving 9 bases not matched to a gene. CDR3 amino acids: CASSPAGTGVNNSPLHF. CDR3 DNA: TGCGCCAGCAGCCCGGCCGGGACAGGGGTGAATAATTCACCCCTCCACTTT.

The chain recombines TRBV7-2 with TRBJ2-5; tentatively, D is TRBD1 (5 bases). Germline CDR1 reads SGHTA; CDR2 reads FQGNSA. Trimming pared 5 bases from V and 1 base from J, leaving 11 bases between. This CDR3 comprises 14 residues. The CDR3 protein is CASSAARAQETQYF. The DNA for the CDR3 is TGTGCCAGCAGCGCCGCCAGGGCCCAAGAGACCCAGTACTTC.

The genes are TRBV11-3 and TRBJ2-3, with D uncertain. Germline V gives CDR1 SGHNT, CDR2 YENEEA. Trimming removed 1 base at V and 0 bases at J, with 8 bases between. This CDR3 is built from 15 residues. CDR3 bases: TGTGCCAGCAGCTTAGTATCGGTTAGCACAGATACGCAGTATTTT. Translation: CASSLVSVSTDTQYF.

This clone was detected only once. This chain uses TRBV18 with TRBJ1-4; TRBD1 agrees at 7 bases. Germline V gene sequence: CDR1 KGHSH, CDR2 LQKENI. The V segment lost 4 bases and the J segment 5 bases; nucleotides outside the gene matches: 10. The length of the CDR3 is 16 residues. The CDR3 here is CASSLSLPGQNEKLFF. The CDR3 region has the DNA TGTGCCAGCTCACTATCGCTACCGGGACAGAATGAAAAACTGTTTTTT.

This rearrangement joins TRBV7-2 to TRBJ1-1; no definite D call. The CDR3 runs 14 residues. CDR1 and CDR2 (germline): SGHTA, FQGNSA. V was pared by 4 bases and J by 6 bases, with 15 bases between. The CDR3 loop is CASSSGDRPAEAFF. CDR3 in DNA: TGTGCCAGCAGCTCCGGGGATAGGCCCGCTGAAGCTTTCTTT.

V usage is TRBV4-2 and J usage is TRBJ2-7; tentative D call: TRBD1 (6 bases). CDR1 is LGHNA, CDR2 YNFKEQ, per germline. V was pared by 0 bases and J by 0 bases, with 9 bases between. The CDR3 is 15 amino acids. The CDR3 nucleotides read TGTGCCAGCAGCCAAGAAGGGGGATCCTCCTACGAGCAGTACTTC. This gives the protein CASSQEGGSSYEQYF.